One T cell receptor (beta chain) is described in this entry. Only in-frame clones appear in the TCRdb table, and some are missing; sequencing was by immunoSEQ multiplex PCR. The sample has roughly 350,000 clones, 87% seen once. This record belongs to a study of Ad26.COV2.S vaccination and SARS-CoV-2 variants. Across the whole study: Ad26.COV2.S shots went into the muscle once or twice, 56 days apart.

Treatment here: roughly 18 received Ad26.COV2.S at low or high dose, single or two shots; roughly five received placebo; per-sample allocation not given. Each sample was drawn 63 days after the first injection (of vaccine or placebo). Germline assignment: CDR1 GTSNPN and CDR2 SVGIG (reference sequence). The CDR3 has 15 residues. With V trimmed by 3 bases and J by 3 bases, 9 bases remained unmatched. The chain has TRBV30 and TRBJ2-3; 7 nucleotides match TRBD2. The starting material was peripheral blood, obtained in a trial of Ad26.COV2.S vaccine versus placebo. This receptor was obtained from a person aged 18-60 years who received the Ad26.COV2.S COVID-19 vaccine or a placebo. In nucleotides, the CDR3 is TGTGCCTGGAGCTGGGGGGGGTTAAGGACAGATACGCAGTATTTT. Translation: CAWSWGGLRTDTQYF.